One and the same sample provided the 12 T cell receptor beta chains below, sequenced in a study of metastatic and nonmetastatic thyroid tumors. TCRdb re-analyzed the PCR reads through MiXCR. This sample has 30,000 to 45,000 clones, with 20% to 30% found just once. Thyroid surgery was performed in patients who had received no treatment beforehand. The sequenced sample consisted of blood. The receptors shown here come from a female donor with papillary thyroid cancer or a benign thyroid nodule (not recorded which). Some clones in this sample may be carry-over from other donors' samples.

CDR3 DNA sequence: TGTGCCAGCAGCGCCCCCGGGACAGAATACAATGAGCAGTTCTTC. Translation: CASSAPGTEYNEQFF. This chain links TRBV11-1 with TRBJ2-1; 7 bases are a match to TRBD1. This CDR3 region has 15 residues. V shed 5 bases, J shed 4 bases, and the junction held 8 bases outside the gene matches. The V gene's germline CDR1 is SGHAT and CDR2 FQDESV (reference sequence).

The chain is built from TRBV7-2 and TRBJ2-3; no reliable D call. This CDR3 is 13 amino acids long. The germline V and J ends were trimmed by 5 bases and 1 base, with 7 bases remaining between them. CDR1 and CDR2 (germline): SGHTA, FQGNSA. DNA of the CDR3: TGTGCCAGCAGCACGACTGGCACAGATACGCAGTATTTT. Protein sequence: CASSTTGTDTQYF.

This clone is medium-sized. The chain carries TRBV6-2 or TRBV6-3 and TRBJ2-2; 7 nucleotides line up with TRBD1. This CDR3 is 14 amino acids long. With 5 bases clipped from V and 6 bases from J, the junction kept 6 bases outside the gene matches. Per the germline V gene, CDR1 is MNHEY and CDR2 is SVGEGT. Here the CDR3 DNA reads TGTGCCAGCAGTAAAGGGGGCTCCCCCGGGGAGCTGTTTTTT. This gives the protein CASSKGGSPGELFF.

Only a few counts were recorded for this clone. The chain carries TRBV10-3 and TRBJ2-7, with a tentative D call TRBD2 (6 bases). This CDR3 spans 13 amino acids. From germline, CDR1 is ENHRY and CDR2 SYGVKD. The CDR3 loop reads CVTSGSGRGEQYF. In DNA form, the CDR3 reads TGTGTCACCTCGGGCAGCGGTCGGGGGGAGCAGTACTTC.

This clone showed up many times. The chain couples TRBV27 to TRBJ1-1; possible D gene TRBD1, 6 bases. This CDR3 spans 15 amino acids. V lost 7 bases and J lost 4, with 19 bases in between. Germline V gene data show CDR1 as MNHEY and CDR2 as SMNVEV (reference sequence). CDR3 in DNA: TGTGCCAGCAACACGGCGGGGGCGGGGTTCACTGAAGCTTTCTTT. Translated, it gives CASNTAGAGFTEAFF.

In this sample, this clone turned up many times. The chain combines TRBV28 with TRBJ1-5; D is ambiguous. Between the trimmed V and J ends, which lost 4 bases and 2 bases, there was a span of 15 bases. CDR1 and CDR2 (germline): MDHEN, SYDVKM. CDR3 size: 16 residues. The DNA for the CDR3 is TGTGCCAGCAGTTCCGAGGAGGTAAGGGGCAATCAGCCCCAGCATTTT. It is translated as CASSSEEVRGNQPQHF.

The J gene is TRBJ2-7, the V gene TRBV9, with D perhaps matching TRBD1 (6 bases). Germline V gene data show CDR1 as SGDLS and CDR2 as YYNGEE. This CDR3 has 14 amino acids. Between the trimmed V and J ends, which lost 7 bases and 5 bases, there was a span of 19 bases. The CDR3: CASSQGTFSHEQYF. CDR3 nucleotide sequence: TGTGCCAGCTCACAGGGTACGTTCTCTCACGAGCAGTACTTC.

This clone was recorded a few times. The rearrangement links TRBV6-1 to TRBJ1-4; D remains ambiguous. The CDR3 runs to 16 residues. The germline V gene encodes CDR1 MNHNS and CDR2 SASEGT. V lost 2 bases to trimming and J lost 0 bases, with 10 bases between them. The DNA of the CDR3 is TGTGCCAGCAGTGAAATACCGTCCGCAACTAATGAAAAACTGTTTTTT. The encoded protein is CASSEIPSATNEKLFF.

The chain combines TRBV19 with TRBJ1-5, with 7 bases fitting TRBD1. CDR1 is LNHDA, CDR2 SQIVND, per germline (reference sequence). The CDR3 has 16 amino acids. V trimming: 6 bases; J trimming: 4 bases; junction bases outside the gene matches: 12. The DNA of the CDR3 is TGTGCCAGTAGAAACTCGGGACAGCTCAAGAATCAGCCCCAGCATTTT. Its protein is CASRNSGQLKNQPQHF.

This clone showed up many times. The V and J genes are TRBV2 and TRBJ1-1; D may be TRBD1 (6 bases). This CDR3 spans 16 amino acids. Trimming cost V 2 bases and J 1 base, with 14 bases left between them. Germline values: CDR1 SNHLY, CDR2 FYNNEI. The CDR3 DNA sequence: TGTGCCAGCAGTGAATTGGAAGGGGGGACGAACACTGAAGCTTTCTTT. It specifies CASSELEGGTNTEAFF. The variable domain in full, with the rest retrieved from reference TRBV2 and TRBJ1-1, is EPEVTQTPSHQVTQMGQEVILRCVPISNHLYFYWYRQILGQKVEFLVSFYNNEISEKSEIFDDQFSVERPDGSNFTLKIRSTKLEDSAMYFCASSELEGGTNTEAFFGQGTRLTVV.

In its sample, this clone was seen a few times. The chain combines TRBV2 with TRBJ2-7, with a tentative D call TRBD1 (6 bases). This CDR3 region has 12 residues. Trimming stripped 5 bases from V and 6 bases from J, with 11 bases between. The germline gives CDR1 SNHLY, CDR2 FYNNEI. DNA of the CDR3: TGTGCCAGCAGTCAGGGGACGGGCGAGCAGTACTTC. Translating it yields CASSQGTGEQYF.

This clone ranks as medium-sized. The rearrangement links TRBV6-1 to TRBJ1-1; D not certain. Germline V lookup: CDR1 MNHNS, CDR2 SASEGT. V lost 6 bases, J lost 6 bases, and 14 bases lay in between. The CDR3 is 13 amino acids. CDR3 sequence: CASRREGGSEAFF. Written as DNA, the CDR3 is TGTGCCAGCAGACGGGAGGGAGGATCTGAAGCTTTCTTT.